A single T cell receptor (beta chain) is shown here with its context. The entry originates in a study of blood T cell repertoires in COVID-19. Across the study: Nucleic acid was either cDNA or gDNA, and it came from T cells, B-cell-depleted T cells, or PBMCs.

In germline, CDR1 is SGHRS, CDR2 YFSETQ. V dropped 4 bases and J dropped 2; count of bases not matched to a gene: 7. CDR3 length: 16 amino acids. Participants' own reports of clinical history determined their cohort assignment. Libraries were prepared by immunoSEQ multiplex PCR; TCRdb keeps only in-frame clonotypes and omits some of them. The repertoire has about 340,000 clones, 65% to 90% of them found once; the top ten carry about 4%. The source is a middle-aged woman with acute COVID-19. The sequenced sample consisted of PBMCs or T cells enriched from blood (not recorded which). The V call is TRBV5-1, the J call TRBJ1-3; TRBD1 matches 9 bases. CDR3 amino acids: CASSQQGAGAGNTIYF. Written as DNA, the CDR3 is TGCGCCAGCAGCCAACAGGGGGCAGGGGCTGGAAACACCATATATTTT.